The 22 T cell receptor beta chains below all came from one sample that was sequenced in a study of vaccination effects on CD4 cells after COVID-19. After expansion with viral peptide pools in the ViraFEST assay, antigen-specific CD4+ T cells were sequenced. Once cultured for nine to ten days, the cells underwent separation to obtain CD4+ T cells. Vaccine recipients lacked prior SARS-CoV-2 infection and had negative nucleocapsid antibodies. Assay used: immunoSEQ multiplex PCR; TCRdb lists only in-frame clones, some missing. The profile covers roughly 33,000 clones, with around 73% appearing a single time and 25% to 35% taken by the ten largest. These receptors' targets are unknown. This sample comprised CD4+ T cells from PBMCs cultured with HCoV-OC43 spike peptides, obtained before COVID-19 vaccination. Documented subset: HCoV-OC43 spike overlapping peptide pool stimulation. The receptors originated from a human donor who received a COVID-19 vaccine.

The CDR3 reads CASRQDRGTEAFF. The CDR3 bases are TGTGCCAGCAGGCAGGACAGGGGCACTGAAGCTTTCTTT. This chain uses TRBV2 with TRBJ1-1; TRBD1 agrees at 9 bases. CDR3 length: 13 residues. From germline, CDR1 is SNHLY and CDR2 FYNNEI. J gave up 4 bases and V 6 bases, and 3 bases lay outside the gene matches.

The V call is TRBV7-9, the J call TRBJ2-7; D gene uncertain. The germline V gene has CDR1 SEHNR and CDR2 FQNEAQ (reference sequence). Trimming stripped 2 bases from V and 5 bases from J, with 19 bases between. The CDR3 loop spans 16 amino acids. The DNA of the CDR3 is TGTGCCAGCAGCTTAACGATGACCACGGGCGTAGACGAGCAGTACTTC. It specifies CASSLTMTTGVDEQYF.

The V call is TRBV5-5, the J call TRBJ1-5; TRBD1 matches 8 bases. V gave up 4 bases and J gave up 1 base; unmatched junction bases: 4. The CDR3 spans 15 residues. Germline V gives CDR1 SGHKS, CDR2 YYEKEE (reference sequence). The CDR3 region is CASSPGGRSNQPQHF. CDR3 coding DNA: TGTGCCAGCAGCCCAGGGGGCAGGAGCAATCAGCCCCAGCATTTT.

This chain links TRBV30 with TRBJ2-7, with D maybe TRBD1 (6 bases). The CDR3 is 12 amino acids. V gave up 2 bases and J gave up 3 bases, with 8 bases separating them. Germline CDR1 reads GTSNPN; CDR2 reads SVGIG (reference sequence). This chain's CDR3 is CAWSPQGYEQYF. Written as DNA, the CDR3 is TGTGCCTGGAGTCCACAGGGCTACGAGCAGTACTTC.

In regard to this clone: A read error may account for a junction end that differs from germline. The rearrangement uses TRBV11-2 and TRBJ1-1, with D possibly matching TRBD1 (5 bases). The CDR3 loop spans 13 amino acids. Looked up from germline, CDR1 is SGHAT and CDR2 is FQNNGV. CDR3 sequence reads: CASSLEGRASAFF. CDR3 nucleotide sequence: TGTGCCAGCAGCCTAGAGGGGAGGGCTTCGGCTTTCTTT.

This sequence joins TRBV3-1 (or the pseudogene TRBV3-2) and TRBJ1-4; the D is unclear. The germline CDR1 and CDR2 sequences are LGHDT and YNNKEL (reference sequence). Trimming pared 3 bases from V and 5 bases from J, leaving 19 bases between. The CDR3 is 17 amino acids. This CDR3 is CASSQFQAGNQNEKLFF. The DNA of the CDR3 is TGTGCCAGCAGCCAGTTTCAGGCGGGGAATCAGAATGAAAAACTGTTTTTT.

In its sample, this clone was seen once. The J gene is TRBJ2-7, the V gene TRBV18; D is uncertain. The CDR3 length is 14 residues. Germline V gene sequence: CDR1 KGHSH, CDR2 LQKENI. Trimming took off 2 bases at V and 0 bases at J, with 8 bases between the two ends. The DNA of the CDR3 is TGTGCCAGCTCACCAACGCTGAGCTCCTACGAGCAGTACTTC. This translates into CASSPTLSSYEQYF.

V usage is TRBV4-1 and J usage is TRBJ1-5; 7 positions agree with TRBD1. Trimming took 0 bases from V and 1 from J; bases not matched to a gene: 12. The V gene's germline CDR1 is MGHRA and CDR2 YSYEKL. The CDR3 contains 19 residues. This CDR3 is CASSQEGTEDRASNQPQHF. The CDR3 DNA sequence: TGCGCCAGCAGCCAAGAAGGGACAGAAGACAGGGCCAGCAATCAGCCCCAGCATTTT.

The CDR3, as DNA: TGTGCCAGCAGCCCCGGGACAAGCTCTGGAAACACCATATATTTT. It specifies CASSPGTSSGNTIYF. The V and J genes are TRBV5-4 and TRBJ1-3; TRBD1 is a possible D gene (6 bases). Germline V gene lookup returns CDR1 SGHNT and CDR2 YYREEE (reference sequence). This CDR3 contains 15 residues. Trimming removed 4 bases from V and 0 bases from J, with 11 bases in between. The full variable domain, with the rest looked up from reference TRBV5-4 and TRBJ1-3, is ETGVTQSPTHLIKTRGQQVTLRCSSQSGHNTVSWYQQALGQGPQFIFQYYREEENGRGNFPPRFSGLQFPNYSSELNVNALELDDSALYLCASSPGTSSGNTIYFGEGSWLTVV.

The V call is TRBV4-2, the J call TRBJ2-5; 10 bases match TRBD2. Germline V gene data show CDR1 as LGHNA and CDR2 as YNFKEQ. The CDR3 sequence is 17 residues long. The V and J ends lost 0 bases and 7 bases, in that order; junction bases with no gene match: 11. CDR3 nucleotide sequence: TGTGCCAGCAGCCAAGAGGAGGTAGCTAGCGGGAGTGGGACCCAGTACTTC. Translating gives CASSQEEVASGSGTQYF.

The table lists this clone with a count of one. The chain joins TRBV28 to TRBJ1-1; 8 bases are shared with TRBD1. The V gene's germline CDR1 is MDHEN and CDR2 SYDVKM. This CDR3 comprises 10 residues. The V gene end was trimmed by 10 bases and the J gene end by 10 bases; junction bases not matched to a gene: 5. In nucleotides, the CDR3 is TGTGCCACAAAAACAGGGGGAGCTTTCTTT. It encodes CATKTGGAFF.

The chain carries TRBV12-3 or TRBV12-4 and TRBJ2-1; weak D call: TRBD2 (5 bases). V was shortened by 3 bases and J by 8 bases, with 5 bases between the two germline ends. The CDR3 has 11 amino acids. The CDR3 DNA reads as TGTGCCAGCAGTTTCGGGGATGAGCAGTTCTTC. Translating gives CASSFGDEQFF.

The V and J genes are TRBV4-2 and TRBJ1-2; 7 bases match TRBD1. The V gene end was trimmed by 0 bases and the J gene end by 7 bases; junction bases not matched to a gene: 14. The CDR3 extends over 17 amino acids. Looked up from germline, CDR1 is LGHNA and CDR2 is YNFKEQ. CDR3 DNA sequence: TGTGCCAGCAGCCAAGATCCGAAAGGGGCAGGGGGGTCTGGCTACACCTTC. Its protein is CASSQDPKGAGGSGYTF.

This CDR3 is CASSQLVGQSNQPQHF. The CDR3 DNA follows: TGTGCCAGCAGCCAGCTTGTCGGACAGAGCAATCAGCCCCAGCATTTT. This chain links TRBV4-2 with TRBJ1-5; TRBD1 might be the D (6 bases). Per germline, CDR1 LGHNA and CDR2 YNFKEQ. V lost 3 bases and J 1 base, leaving 13 bases between the germline ends. The CDR3 totals 16 residues.

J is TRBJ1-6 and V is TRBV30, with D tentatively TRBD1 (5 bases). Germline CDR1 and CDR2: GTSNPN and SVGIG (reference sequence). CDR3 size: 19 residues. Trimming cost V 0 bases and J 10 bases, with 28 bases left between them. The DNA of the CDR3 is TGTGCCTGGAGTGTACTATTAATGGTTTCGGCAGGGCTGAGGTCACCCCTCCACTTT. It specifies CAWSVLLMVSAGLRSPLHF.

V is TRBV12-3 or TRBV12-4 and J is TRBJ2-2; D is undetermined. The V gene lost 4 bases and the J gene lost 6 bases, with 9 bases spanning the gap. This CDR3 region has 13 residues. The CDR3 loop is CASSSGFAGELFF. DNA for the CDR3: TGTGCCAGCAGTTCTGGGTTCGCCGGGGAGCTGTTTTTT.

For the CDR3, the DNA is TGCGCCAGCAGCCAAGTGAGGGGGGAGAAACTGTTTTTT. Translated: CASSQVRGEKLFF. The chain employs TRBV4-1 and TRBJ1-4; possible D gene TRBD1, 6 bases. The CDR3 length is 13 residues. The V gene's germline CDR1 is MGHRA and CDR2 YSYEKL. V was shortened by 1 base and J by 11 bases, with 11 bases between the two germline ends.

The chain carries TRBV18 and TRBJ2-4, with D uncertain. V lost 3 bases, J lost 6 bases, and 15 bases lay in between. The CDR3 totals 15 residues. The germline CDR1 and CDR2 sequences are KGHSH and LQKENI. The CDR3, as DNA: TGTGCCAGCTCACCCGAGAGGTTAAGAGGAAACATTCAGTACTTC. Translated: CASSPERLRGNIQYF.

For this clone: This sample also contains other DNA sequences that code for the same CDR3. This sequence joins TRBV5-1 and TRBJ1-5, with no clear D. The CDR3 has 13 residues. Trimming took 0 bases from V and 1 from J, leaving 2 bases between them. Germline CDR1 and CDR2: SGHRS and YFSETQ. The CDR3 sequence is CASSLGSNQPQHF. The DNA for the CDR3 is TGCGCCAGCAGCTTGGGCAGCAATCAGCCCCAGCATTTT.

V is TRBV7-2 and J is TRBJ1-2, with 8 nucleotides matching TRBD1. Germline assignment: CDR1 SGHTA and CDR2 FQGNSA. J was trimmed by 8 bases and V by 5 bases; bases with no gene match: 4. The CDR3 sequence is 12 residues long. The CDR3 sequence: CASSQGARGYTF. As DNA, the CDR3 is TGTGCCAGCAGCCAGGGGGCTCGGGGCTACACCTTC. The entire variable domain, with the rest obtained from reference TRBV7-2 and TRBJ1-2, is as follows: GAGVSQSPSNKVTEKGKDVELRCDPISGHTALYWYRQSLGQGLEFLIYFQGNSAPDKSGLPSDRFSAERTGGSVSTLTIQRTQQEDSAVYLCASSQGARGYTFGSGTRLTVV.

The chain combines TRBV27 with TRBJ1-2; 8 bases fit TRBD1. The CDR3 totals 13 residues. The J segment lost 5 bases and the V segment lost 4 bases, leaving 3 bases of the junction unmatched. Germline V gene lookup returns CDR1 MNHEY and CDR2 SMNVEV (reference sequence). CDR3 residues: CASSSTGAYGYTF. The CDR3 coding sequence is TGTGCCAGCAGTTCGACAGGGGCGTATGGCTACACCTTC.

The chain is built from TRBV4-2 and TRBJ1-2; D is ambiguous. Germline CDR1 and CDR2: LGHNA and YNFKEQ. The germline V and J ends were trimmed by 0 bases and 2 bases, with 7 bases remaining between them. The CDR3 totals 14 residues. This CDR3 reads CASSQEGRNYGYTF. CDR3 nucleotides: TGTGCCAGCAGCCAAGAGGGCAGGAACTATGGCTACACCTTC.